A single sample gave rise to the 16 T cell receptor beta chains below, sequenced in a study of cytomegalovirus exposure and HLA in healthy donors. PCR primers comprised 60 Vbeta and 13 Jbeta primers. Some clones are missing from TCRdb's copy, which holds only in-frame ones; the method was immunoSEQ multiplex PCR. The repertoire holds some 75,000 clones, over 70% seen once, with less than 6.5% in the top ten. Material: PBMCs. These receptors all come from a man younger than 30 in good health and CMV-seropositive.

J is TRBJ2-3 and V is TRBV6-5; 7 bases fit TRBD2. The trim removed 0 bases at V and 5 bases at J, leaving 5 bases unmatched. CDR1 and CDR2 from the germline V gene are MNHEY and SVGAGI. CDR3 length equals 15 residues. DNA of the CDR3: TGTGCCAGCAGTTACTCGGAACTAGCGAAAGATACGCAGTATTTT. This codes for CASSYSELAKDTQYF.

The CDR3: CATPSTQYNEQFF. The CDR3 DNA reads as TGTGCCACCCCATCTACCCAATACAATGAGCAGTTCTTC. The rearrangement uses TRBV10-3 and TRBJ2-1; D is uncertain. The germline gives CDR1 ENHRY, CDR2 SYGVKD. The CDR3 is 13 amino acids. The V end was cut by 10 bases, the J end by 4 bases, with 14 bases between.

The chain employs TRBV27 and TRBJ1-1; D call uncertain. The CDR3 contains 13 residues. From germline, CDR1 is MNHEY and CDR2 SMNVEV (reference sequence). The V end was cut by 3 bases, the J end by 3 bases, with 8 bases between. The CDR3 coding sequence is TGTGCCAGCAGTTTTTCCCCTGACACTGAAGCTTTCTTT. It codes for CASSFSPDTEAFF.

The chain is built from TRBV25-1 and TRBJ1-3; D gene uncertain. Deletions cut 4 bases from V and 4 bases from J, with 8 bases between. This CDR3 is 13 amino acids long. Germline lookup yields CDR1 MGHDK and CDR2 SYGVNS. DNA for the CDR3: TGTGCCAGCAGTGGTCCGGGAGGAAACACCATATATTTT. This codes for CASSGPGGNTIYF.

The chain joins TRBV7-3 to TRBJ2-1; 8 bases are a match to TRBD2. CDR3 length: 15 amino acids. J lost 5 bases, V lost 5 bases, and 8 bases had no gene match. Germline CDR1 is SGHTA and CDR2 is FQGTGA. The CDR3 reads CASSPRGLDNNEQFF. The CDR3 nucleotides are TGTGCCAGCAGCCCCCGGGGACTAGATAACAATGAGCAGTTCTTC.

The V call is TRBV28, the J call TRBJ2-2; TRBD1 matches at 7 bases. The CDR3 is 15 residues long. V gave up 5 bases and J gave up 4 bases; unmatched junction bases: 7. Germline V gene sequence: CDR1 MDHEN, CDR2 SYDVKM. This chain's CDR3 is CASSGGQHGTGELFF. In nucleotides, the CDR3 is TGTGCCAGCAGTGGGGGACAGCATGGCACCGGGGAGCTGTTTTTT.

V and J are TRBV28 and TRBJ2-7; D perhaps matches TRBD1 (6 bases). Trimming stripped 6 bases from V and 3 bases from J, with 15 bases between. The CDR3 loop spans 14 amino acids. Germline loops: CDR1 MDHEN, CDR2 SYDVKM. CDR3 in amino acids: CASSLDQGLYEQYF. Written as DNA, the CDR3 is TGTGCCAGCAGCCTGGACCAGGGGCTCTACGAGCAGTACTTC. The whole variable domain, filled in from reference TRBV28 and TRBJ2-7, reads DVKVTQSSRYLVKRTGEKVFLECVQDMDHENMFWYRQDPGLGLRLIYFSYDVKMKEKGDIPEGYSVSREKKERFSLILESASTNQTSMYLCASSLDQGLYEQYFGPGTRLTVT.

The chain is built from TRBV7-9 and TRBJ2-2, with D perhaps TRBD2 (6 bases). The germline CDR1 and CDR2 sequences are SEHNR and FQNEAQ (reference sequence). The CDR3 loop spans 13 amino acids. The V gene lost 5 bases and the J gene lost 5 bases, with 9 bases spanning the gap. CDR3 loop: CASSPGGTGELFF. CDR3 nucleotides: TGTGCCAGCAGCCCCGGAGGGACCGGGGAGCTGTTTTTT.

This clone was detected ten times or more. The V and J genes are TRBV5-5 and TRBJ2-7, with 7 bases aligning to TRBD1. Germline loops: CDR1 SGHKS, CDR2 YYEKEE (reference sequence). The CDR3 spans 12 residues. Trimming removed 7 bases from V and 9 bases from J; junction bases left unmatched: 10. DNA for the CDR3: TGTGCCAGCGGCACAGGGGTTTGGGTGCAGTACTTC. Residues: CASGTGVWVQYF. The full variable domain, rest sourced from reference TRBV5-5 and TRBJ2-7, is DAGVTQSPTHLIKTRGQQVTLRCSPISGHKSVSWYQQVLGQGPQFIFQYYEKEERGRGNFPDRFSARQFPNYSSELNVNALLLGDSALYLCASGTGVWVQYFGPGTRLTVT.

The CDR3 protein is CASSGGPQHF. CDR3 bases: TGTGCCAGCAGTGGCGGGCCCCAGCATTTT. The J gene is TRBJ1-5, the V gene TRBV28, with D hard to call. V dropped 5 bases and J dropped 9 bases, with 5 bases sitting between them. The CDR3 runs to 10 residues. Germline V CDR1 and CDR2: MDHEN, SYDVKM.

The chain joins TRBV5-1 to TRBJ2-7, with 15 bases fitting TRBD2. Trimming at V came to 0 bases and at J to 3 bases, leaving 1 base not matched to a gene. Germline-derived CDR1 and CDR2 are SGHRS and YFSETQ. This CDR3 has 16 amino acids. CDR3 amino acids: CASSLGTSGRGYEQYF. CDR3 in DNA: TGCGCCAGCAGCTTGGGGACTAGCGGGAGGGGCTACGAGCAGTACTTC.

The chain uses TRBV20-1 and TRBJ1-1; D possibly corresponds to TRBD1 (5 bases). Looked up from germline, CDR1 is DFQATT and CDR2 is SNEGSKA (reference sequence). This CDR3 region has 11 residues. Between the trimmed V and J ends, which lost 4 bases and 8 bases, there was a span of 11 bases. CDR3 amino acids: CSANRQSEAFF. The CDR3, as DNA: TGCAGTGCTAACCGACAGTCCGAAGCTTTCTTT.

The CDR3 DNA sequence: TGCGCCAGCAGCTTGACAGGTTATAGCAATCAGCCCCAGCATTTT. It encodes CASSLTGYSNQPQHF. The V and J genes are TRBV5-1 and TRBJ1-5, with D perhaps matching TRBD1 (5 bases). Trimming stripped 1 base from V and 0 bases from J, with 8 bases between. Germline CDR1 and CDR2: SGHRS and YFSETQ. The CDR3 covers 15 residues.

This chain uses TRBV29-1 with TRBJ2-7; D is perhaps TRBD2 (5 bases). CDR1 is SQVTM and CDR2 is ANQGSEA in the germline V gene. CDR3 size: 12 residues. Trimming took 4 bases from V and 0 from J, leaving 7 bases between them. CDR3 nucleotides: TGCAGCGTTGCCGGGGACTCCTACGAGCAGTACTTC. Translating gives CSVAGDSYEQYF.

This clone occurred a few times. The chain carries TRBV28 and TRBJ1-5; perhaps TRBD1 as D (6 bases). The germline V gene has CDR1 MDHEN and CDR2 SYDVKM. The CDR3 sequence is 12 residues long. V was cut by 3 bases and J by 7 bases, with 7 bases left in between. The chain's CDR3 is CASSLRGQPQHF. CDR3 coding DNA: TGTGCCAGCAGTTTGAGGGGGCAGCCCCAGCATTTT.

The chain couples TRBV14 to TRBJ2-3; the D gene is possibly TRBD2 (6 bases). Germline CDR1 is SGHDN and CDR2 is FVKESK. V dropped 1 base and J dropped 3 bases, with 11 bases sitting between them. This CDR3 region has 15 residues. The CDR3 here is CASSQVGAGTDTQYF. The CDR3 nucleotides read TGTGCCAGCAGCCAAGTGGGCGCGGGAACAGATACGCAGTATTTT.